The rows below give T cell receptor beta chains drawn from one sample of a study of blood T cell repertoires in COVID-19. TCRdb's copy holds only in-frame clones and misses some; the assay was immunoSEQ multiplex PCR. Counted here are about 40,000 clones, nearly 90% occurring once; the ten biggest clones make up around 2.4%. The sample comprised peripheral blood. These receptors originate from a human donor in a cohort sampled during active COVID-19. The CDR3 runs from the conserved cysteine through the conserved F or W. The D gene is left open where the match is weak. Only some rows state a clone size, as once, few, many or a class for expanded clones.

J gene: TRBJ1-2; clone size: .; D gene: .; V gene: TRBV6-5; CDR3 protein: CASSPDTNYGYTF; CDR3 DNA: TGTGCCAGCAGTCCGGACACTAACTATGGCTACACCTTC
J gene: TRBJ2-3; clone size: .; D gene: .; V gene: TRBV14; CDR3 protein: CASSQGARSDTQYF; CDR3 DNA: TGTGCCAGCAGCCAAGGTGCCAGGTCAGATACGCAGTATTTT
J gene: TRBJ1-4; clone size: .; D gene: .; V gene: TRBV6-6; CDR3 protein: CASTFEQGLGEKLFF; CDR3 DNA: TGTGCCAGCACCTTCGAACAGGGTCTAGGAGAAAAACTGTTTTTT
J gene: TRBJ1-1; clone size: .; D gene: .; V gene: TRBV4-2; CDR3 protein: CASSQGEGTEAFF; CDR3 DNA: TGTGCCAGCAGCCAAGGGGAGGGGACTGAAGCTTTCTTT
J gene: TRBJ1-1; clone size: .; D gene: TRBD1; V gene: TRBV5-6; CDR3 protein: CASSSKAGGSAEAFF; CDR3 DNA: TGTGCCAGCAGCTCAAAAGCAGGGGGCAGTGCTGAAGCTTTCTTT
J gene: TRBJ1-5; clone size: .; D gene: TRBD1; V gene: TRBV10-3; CDR3 protein: CAINGQGAGQPQHF; CDR3 DNA: TGTGCCATCAATGGACAGGGGGCTGGTCAGCCCCAGCATTTT
J gene: TRBJ1-5; clone size: once; D gene: .; V gene: TRBV11-3; CDR3 protein: CASSLVFGRGGGGSNQPQHF; CDR3 DNA: TGTGCCAGCAGCTTAGTATTCGGCAGGGGAGGGGGGGGCAGCAATCAGCCCCAGCATTTT
J gene: TRBJ2-7; clone size: .; D gene: TRBD2; V gene: TRBV13; CDR3 protein: CASSLSLRGTSYEQYF; CDR3 DNA: TGTGCCAGCAGCTTAAGTTTACGAGGGACTAGCTACGAGCAGTACTTC
J gene: TRBJ1-6; clone size: .; D gene: .; V gene: TRBV6-5; CDR3 protein: CASWPETGHSPLHF; CDR3 DNA: TGTGCCAGCTGGCCCGAGACAGGTCATTCACCCCTCCACTTT
J gene: TRBJ1-5; clone size: .; D gene: TRBD1; V gene: TRBV18; CDR3 protein: CASSPSTGFQPQHF; CDR3 DNA: TGTGCCAGCTCACCATCGACAGGGTTTCAGCCCCAGCATTTT
J gene: TRBJ2-3; clone size: .; D gene: .; V gene: TRBV27; CDR3 protein: CASSPRDLADTQYF; CDR3 DNA: TGTGCCAGCAGTCCCCGGGACTTGGCAGATACGCAGTATTTT
J gene: TRBJ1-2; clone size: .; D gene: TRBD1; V gene: TRBV5-4; CDR3 protein: CASSLAGGSLGYGYTF; CDR3 DNA: TGTGCCAGCAGCTTGGCAGGGGGGTCCCTCGGGTATGGCTACACCTTC
J gene: TRBJ1-3; clone size: .; D gene: .; V gene: TRBV6-2/TRBV6-3; CDR3 protein: CASSSAGSSGNTIYF; CDR3 DNA: TGTGCCAGCAGTTCCGCGGGAAGCTCTGGAAACACCATATATTTT
J gene: TRBJ2-7; clone size: .; D gene: .; V gene: TRBV24-1; CDR3 protein: CATSRGYEQYF; CDR3 DNA: TGTGCCACCAGTCGGGGCTACGAGCAGTACTTC
J gene: TRBJ2-1; clone size: .; D gene: TRBD2; V gene: TRBV6-6; CDR3 protein: CASSLSGGAYNEQFF; CDR3 DNA: TGTGCCAGCAGCCTTAGCGGGGGGGCCTACAATGAGCAGTTCTTC
J gene: TRBJ2-5; clone size: .; D gene: .; V gene: TRBV24-1; CDR3 protein: CATSDDARFEETQYF; CDR3 DNA: TGTGCCACCAGTGACGATGCCCGGTTCGAGGAGACCCAGTACTTC
J gene: TRBJ2-7; clone size: .; D gene: .; V gene: TRBV6-6; CDR3 protein: CASSVGVNEQYF; CDR3 DNA: TGTGCCAGCAGTGTGGGCGTCAACGAGCAGTACTTC
J gene: TRBJ1-2; clone size: once; D gene: .; V gene: TRBV7-9; CDR3 protein: CASSSTGTGGYTF; CDR3 DNA: TGTGCCAGCAGCTCCACAGGGACGGGAGGCTACACCTTC
J gene: TRBJ2-1; clone size: .; D gene: .; V gene: TRBV10-3; CDR3 protein: CAIRGAPYNEQFF; CDR3 DNA: TGTGCCATCAGGGGAGCTCCTTACAATGAGCAGTTCTTC
J gene: TRBJ2-3; clone size: .; D gene: TRBD2; V gene: TRBV11-2; CDR3 protein: CASSSNPPGLAADTQYF; CDR3 DNA: TGTGCCAGCAGCTCCAATCCCCCTGGACTAGCGGCAGATACGCAGTATTTT
J gene: TRBJ1-5; clone size: few; D gene: TRBD1; V gene: TRBV5-8; CDR3 protein: CASVWGQGLGNQPQHF; CDR3 DNA: TGTGCCAGCGTTTGGGGACAGGGTCTTGGCAATCAGCCCCAGCATTTT
J gene: TRBJ2-5; clone size: once; D gene: .; V gene: TRBV5-4; CDR3 protein: CASSRLGAGAQETQYF; CDR3 DNA: TGTGCCAGCAGCCGGCTGGGGGCGGGCGCTCAAGAGACCCAGTACTTC
J gene: TRBJ1-5; clone size: .; D gene: .; V gene: TRBV5-1; CDR3 protein: CASSPDTGPNQPQHF; CDR3 DNA: TGCGCCAGCAGCCCGGACACAGGGCCTAATCAGCCCCAGCATTTT
J gene: TRBJ2-3; clone size: .; D gene: .; V gene: TRBV18; CDR3 protein: CASSPLGGPQYF; CDR3 DNA: TGTGCCAGCTCACCACTGGGCGGGCCGCAGTATTTT
J gene: TRBJ2-7; clone size: .; D gene: TRBD2; V gene: TRBV19; CDR3 protein: CASSAPGGPYEQYF; CDR3 DNA: TGTGCCAGTAGTGCACCGGGGGGGCCCTACGAGCAGTACTTC
J gene: TRBJ2-7; clone size: few; D gene: TRBD1; V gene: TRBV2; CDR3 protein: CASRGTGIHEQYF; CDR3 DNA: TGTGCCAGCAGGGGGACAGGGATCCACGAGCAGTACTTC
J gene: TRBJ2-2; clone size: .; D gene: .; V gene: TRBV24-1; CDR3 protein: CATSELGRSAGELFF; CDR3 DNA: TGTGCCACCAGTGAACTGGGGAGGTCTGCCGGGGAGCTGTTTTTT
J gene: TRBJ1-3; clone size: .; D gene: .; V gene: TRBV4-1; CDR3 protein: CASTSGPRGGRGNTIYF; CDR3 DNA: TGCGCCAGCACCTCAGGCCCACGGGGGGGAAGAGGAAACACCATATATTTT
J gene: TRBJ2-7; clone size: .; D gene: .; V gene: TRBV15; CDR3 protein: CATSRDLASVEDEQYF; CDR3 DNA: TGTGCCACCAGCAGAGATTTGGCCTCAGTAGAGGACGAGCAGTACTTC
J gene: TRBJ2-7; clone size: .; D gene: TRBD1; V gene: TRBV28; CDR3 protein: CASRPRTGYEQYF; CDR3 DNA: TGTGCCAGCAGACCAAGGACAGGTTACGAGCAGTACTTC
J gene: TRBJ1-1; clone size: .; D gene: TRBD1; V gene: TRBV2; CDR3 protein: CASSELAGGRPEAFF; CDR3 DNA: TGTGCCAGCAGTGAGTTAGCAGGGGGAAGGCCTGAAGCTTTCTTT
J gene: TRBJ2-7; clone size: once; D gene: TRBD1; V gene: TRBV6-5; CDR3 protein: CASSSGTGIYEQYF; CDR3 DNA: TGTGCCAGCAGTTCTGGGACAGGGATCTACGAGCAGTACTTC
J gene: TRBJ2-3; clone size: .; D gene: TRBD2; V gene: TRBV5-4; CDR3 protein: CASSPRTSGTDTQYF; CDR3 DNA: TGTGCCAGCAGCCCCAGGACTAGCGGCACAGATACGCAGTATTTT